The sequence of this TCR beta chain was determined in a study of PD-1 blockade in classical Hodgkin lymphoma. This CDR3 has 15 amino acids. Germline lookup yields CDR1 SGHRS and CDR2 YFSETQ. Trimming pared 9 bases from V and 3 bases from J, leaving 19 bases between. Sequenced by immunoSEQ multiplex PCR; TCRdb stores in-frame clones only, minus some. The sample yields some 60,000 clones, under 95% seen once. Each of the patients experienced relapse following autologous stem cell transplantation, and their brentuximab vedotin exposure differed. The clonotype originates from a human donor with classical Hodgkin lymphoma. Specimen: peripheral blood mononuclear cells (PBMCs), collected at baseline. J is TRBJ2-1 and V is TRBV5-1, with a tentative D call TRBD2 (5 bases). The CDR3 nucleotides are TGCGCCACCTTGGACGAGCGGACCGACTACAATGAGCAGTTCTTC. Its translation is CATLDERTDYNEQFF. The variable domain in full, completed from reference TRBV5-1 and TRBJ2-1, reads KAGVTQTPRYLIKTRGQQVTLSCSPISGHRSVSWYQQTPGQGLQFLFEYFSETQRNKGNFPGRFSGRQFSNSRSEMNVSTLELGDSALYLCATLDERTDYNEQFFGPGTRLTVL.